These 18 T cell receptor beta chains were all obtained from the same sample, sequenced in a study of CD8+CD57+ T cells in acquired aplastic anemia. Genomic DNA, the template, was used for profiling of the TCR beta VDJ and CDR3. TCRdb analysed the reads with MiXCR anew, one entry per CDR3 protein. The sample has fewer than 250,000 distinct CDR3 sequences, approximately 50% seen once. The source material was sorted CD4+, CD8+, or CD8+CD57+ T cells (not recorded which) from PBMCs. The receptors were sampled from a human donor in good health, serving as a control.

This clonotype was seen ten or more times. The chain joins TRBV5-1 to TRBJ1-2; weak D call: TRBD1 (5 bases). V gave up 0 bases and J gave up 8 bases, with 14 bases separating them. CDR1 SGHRS and CDR2 YFSETQ come from the germline V gene. The CDR3 length is 14 residues. In nucleotides, the CDR3 is TGCGCCAGCAGCTTGGTCAACCGGGACGCCGGCTACACCTTC. Amino acid sequence: CASSLVNRDAGYTF.

The chain combines TRBV19 with TRBJ1-2; 8 bases match TRBD1. Germline values: CDR1 LNHDA, CDR2 SQIVND (reference sequence). V was clipped by 1 base and J by 4 bases; unmatched bases: 2. The length of the CDR3 is 14 residues. CDR3 nucleotides: TGTGCCAGTAGTATAGTTACAGGGGGCTATGGCTACACCTTC. Translation: CASSIVTGGYGYTF.

The sample holds many counts of this clonotype. This chain joins TRBV29-1 and TRBJ2-5; 9 bases align to TRBD2. The CDR3 is made up of 17 amino acids. After removal of 4 bases from V and 5 bases from J, the junction contained 17 bases not matched to a gene. CDR1 SQVTM and CDR2 ANQGSEA come from the germline V gene. The CDR3 DNA sequence: TGCAGCGTTGTATGGCAACGGGGTCGGGCGGGGGGGGAGACCCAGTACTTC. This gives the protein CSVVWQRGRAGGETQYF.

The chain joins TRBV29-1 to TRBJ1-2; D may be TRBD1 (5 bases). V lost 7 bases to trimming and J lost 8 bases, with 20 bases between them. Germline CDR1 reads SQVTM; CDR2 reads ANQGSEA. The CDR3 is 13 amino acids. The CDR3 sequence: CSGGDSYNQGYTF. Here the CDR3 DNA reads TGCAGCGGGGGCGACAGCTACAATCAGGGCTACACCTTC. The variable domain in full, with the rest retrieved from reference TRBV29-1 and TRBJ1-2, is SAVISQKPSRDICQRGTSLTIQCQVDSQVTMMFWYRQQPGQSLTLIATANQGSEATYESGFVIDKFPISRPNLTFSTLTVSNMSPEDSSIYLCSGGDSYNQGYTFGSGTRLTVV.

This clonotype was picked up one time. The CDR3 carries no conserved terminal phenylalanine or tryptophan, so it likely arises from a read error. The V gene is TRBV2, the J gene TRBJ1-6; no clear D. The germline gives CDR1 SNHLY, CDR2 FYNNEI. The CDR3 spans 11 residues. CDR3 loop: CACSEEVPLHS. The CDR3 nucleotides read TGTGCCTGCAGTGAAGAAGTACCCCTCCACTCT.

This clonotype occurred many times. The chain is built from TRBV2 and TRBJ2-1; D uncertain. From germline, CDR1 is SNHLY and CDR2 FYNNEI. V was pared by 4 bases and J by 7 bases, with 8 bases between. The CDR3 contains 12 residues. This chain's CDR3 is CASSGGTNEQFF. CDR3 DNA sequence: TGTGCCAGCAGTGGAGGCACTAATGAGCAGTTCTTC.

The genes are TRBV19 and TRBJ2-3, with 8 bases identical to TRBD2. The CDR3 spans 15 residues. Germline V lookup: CDR1 LNHDA, CDR2 SQIVND (reference sequence). V was clipped by 6 bases and J by 0 bases; unmatched bases: 5. CDR3 residues: CASRSGGASTDTQYF. CDR3 sequence (DNA): TGTGCCAGTAGGTCGGGGGGGGCGAGCACAGATACGCAGTATTTT.

V usage is TRBV7-2 and J usage is TRBJ1-2; 7 bases are shared with TRBD1. From germline, CDR1 is SGHTA and CDR2 FQGNSA. V lost 5 bases and J lost 12; bases outside the gene matches: 12. The CDR3 is made up of 13 amino acids. For the CDR3, the DNA is TGTGCCAGCAGCACCTACACAGGGGCTGGAAACACCTTC. Translation: CASSTYTGAGNTF.

This clonotype was recorded many times. CDR3 residues: CASSSRPPLAGTFTPGNEQFF. The CDR3 DNA reads as TGTGCCAGCAGCTCTCGCCCTCCACTAGCGGGGACCTTCACACCTGGGAATGAGCAGTTCTTC. The chain couples TRBV7-3 to TRBJ2-1; 10 nucleotides match TRBD2. The trim removed 4 bases at V and 7 bases at J, leaving 25 bases unmatched. Germline V gives CDR1 SGHTA, CDR2 FQGTGA. CDR3 length: 21 amino acids. The variable domain in full, completed from reference TRBV7-3 and TRBJ2-1, reads GAGVSQTPSNKVTEKGKYVELRCDPISGHTALYWYRQSLGQGPEFLIYFQGTGAADDSGLPNDRFFAVRPEGSVSTLKIQRTERGDSAVYLCASSSRPPLAGTFTPGNEQFFGPGTRLTVL.

The rearrangement uses TRBV7-7 and TRBJ1-5; 7 nucleotides align to TRBD1. The CDR3 runs to 17 residues. CDR1 and CDR2 from the germline V gene are SSHAT and FNYEAQ (reference sequence). V shed 6 bases and J 4 bases; nucleotides not matched to a gene: 15. The CDR3 loop reads CASSLFSGTVKNQPQHF. CDR3 bases: TGTGCCAGCAGTTTATTTTCCGGGACAGTCAAAAATCAGCCCCAGCATTTT.

This clonotype was counted many times. The CDR3 DNA follows: TGTGCCAGCAGTTCGACAGGGGGTTCCTACAATGAGCAGTTCTTC. Protein: CASSSTGGSYNEQFF. The J gene is TRBJ2-1, the V gene TRBV12-3 or TRBV12-4; 9 bases fit TRBD1. V trimming: 4 bases; J trimming: 1 base; junction bases outside the gene matches: 2. The CDR3 has 15 residues.

Remarks on this clonotype: The junction departs from germline at one end; a sequencing error may be responsible. The chain combines TRBV24-1 with TRBJ1-5; D is ambiguous. The CDR3 runs to 16 residues. The V gene's germline CDR1 is KGHDR and CDR2 SFDVKD. The CDR3 bases are TGTGCCATCAGTGATCGAGGGTCCTATAGCAATCAGCCCCAGCATTTT. As protein: CAISDRGSYSNQPQHF.

As for this clonotype: Without the conserved terminal phenylalanine or tryptophan, this CDR3 likely stems from a read error. This chain joins TRBV10-3 and TRBJ2-4; D may be TRBD1 (6 bases). The DNA end lines up better with TRBJ2-7; the J call may be wrong. The germline V gene has CDR1 ENHRY and CDR2 SYGVKD. The CDR3 totals 14 residues. The CDR3 spells CAISDPGQPYEQYL. The CDR3 coding sequence is TGTGCCATCAGTGACCCAGGACAGCCCTACGAGCAGTACCTC.

The chain couples TRBV3-1 to TRBJ2-5, with D possibly matching TRBD2 (5 bases). V was pared by 7 bases and J by 0 bases, with 15 bases between. The CDR3 spans 15 residues. CDR1 is LGHDT, CDR2 YNNKEL, per germline (reference sequence). The CDR3 spells CASNRRGTNQETQYF. In DNA, the CDR3 is TGTGCCAGCAACCGACGGGGAACGAACCAAGAGACCCAGTACTTC.

This clonotype showed up many times. The V gene is TRBV12-3 or TRBV12-4, the J gene TRBJ1-3; D ambiguous. The CDR3 length is 15 residues. Trimming left V 3 bases short and J 3 bases short, with 12 bases between. The CDR3, as DNA: TGTGCCAGCAGTTTGGCACAGTCCCTTGGAAACACCATATATTTT. Translated: CASSLAQSLGNTIYF.

The genes are TRBV2 and TRBJ1-5, with a weak D call TRBD1 (6 bases). Trimming left V 5 bases short and J 7 bases short, with 18 bases between. CDR3 length equals 15 residues. Per germline, CDR1 SNHLY and CDR2 FYNNEI. CDR3 in DNA: TGTGCCAGCAGTCCTACTACAGGGACCGGCCAGCCCCAGCATTTT. Amino acid sequence: CASSPTTGTGQPQHF.

As regards this clonotype: This likely comes from a read error, as the CDR3 has no conserved phenylalanine or tryptophan at its end. V usage is TRBV6-9 and J usage is TRBJ2-5; TRBD2 matches 10 bases. V shed 4 bases and J 7 bases; nucleotides not matched to a gene: 15. CDR1 and CDR2 from the germline V gene are MNHGY and SVAAGI. The CDR3 runs 17 residues. The CDR3 loop is CASSFPEGKRGGGTQYL. In DNA, the CDR3 is TGTGCCAGCAGTTTTCCCGAAGGGAAGCGGGGGGGCGGGACCCAGTACCTC.

Details on this clonotype: Germline is not matched at one junction end, which may reflect a read error. J is TRBJ2-7 and V is TRBV20-1; a possible D gene is TRBD1 (6 bases). Germline loops: CDR1 DFQATT, CDR2 SNEGSKA (reference sequence). CDR3 size: 14 residues. CDR3 coding DNA: TGCAGTGCTGGAGAACAGGGAGATCGGTACGATCAGTACTTC. Translated, it gives CSAGEQGDRYDQYF.